This T cell receptor beta chain is drawn from a study of tumor and adjacent non-tumor tissue in lung cancer. The CDR3 loop spans 13 amino acids. CDR1 is SQVTM, CDR2 ANQGSEA, per germline. TCRbeta libraries were built with three rounds of nested PCR, modified from ARM-PCR. TCRdb itself ran the multiplex PCR reads through MiXCR, one entry per CDR3 protein. The sample has approximately 70,000 distinct CDR3 sequences; around 73% are singletons. Notes on this clonotype: The germline gene is not matched at one end of the junction; a read error may be the cause.

RNA was extracted from bulk tissue without any cell sorting. The specimen was lung tumor tissue. The V call is TRBV29-1, the J call TRBJ1-4, with a tentative D call TRBD1 (5 bases). This receptor was identified in a man aged 55-75 years with non-small cell lung cancer. CDR3 region: CSAIDRGKEKLYF. CDR3 DNA: TGCAGCGCGATAGACAGAGGAAAGGAAAAACTGTATTTT.